The 2 T cell receptor beta chains in this list originate from one sample, sequenced in a study of shared clonotypes between healthy human individuals. Assay: immunoSEQ multiplex PCR; the TCRdb copy retains only in-frame clones and omits some. This table holds approximately 2.3 million clones, approximately 95% found once. The sample taken for sequencing was naive CD4+ T cells from PBMCs. Described subset: CD45RA+ positively selected. These receptors were taken from a man in his late teens or twenties in good health. Some clones in this sample may be carry-over from other donors' samples.

CDR3 nucleotides: TGTGCCAGCAGCTTAGCCTCCACCGGGACAGGGATGCAGACCCAGTACTTC. Translation: CASSLASTGTGMQTQYF. The V gene is TRBV7-2, the J gene TRBJ2-5; TRBD1 agrees at 9 bases. V was clipped by 0 bases and J by 6 bases; unmatched bases: 11. The germline gives CDR1 SGHTA, CDR2 FQGNSA. The CDR3 contains 17 residues. Based on the CDR3 plus reference TRBV7-2 and TRBJ2-5, the full variable domain is GAGVSQSPSNKVTEKGKDVELRCDPISGHTALYWYRQSLGQGLEFLIYFQGNSAPDKSGLPSDRFSAERTGGSVSTLTIQRTQQEDSAVYLCASSLASTGTGMQTQYFGPGTRLLVL.

This chain uses TRBV5-1 with TRBJ1-4; 7 nucleotides match TRBD1. The length of the CDR3 is 17 residues. With V trimmed by 3 bases and J by 10 bases, 18 bases remained unmatched. Germline CDR1 SGHRS, CDR2 YFSETQ. This chain's CDR3 is CASSWDPGQTLGGKLFF. Here the CDR3 DNA reads TGCGCCAGCAGCTGGGATCCGGGACAGACCTTAGGTGGAAAACTGTTTTTT.